This T cell receptor beta chain was identified in a study of chemoradiotherapy in HPV16-positive cancers. General study findings and limits: For HPV16-positive patients, expanding HPV-responsive T cells associated with longer recurrence-free survival.

The CDR3 totals 18 residues. The V end lost 3 bases, the J end lost 2 bases, and 20 bases lay between the germline ends. Germline CDR1 is LGHNA and CDR2 is YSLEER. For this clone: Its antigen is not known.

Only in-frame clones appear in the TCRdb table, and some are missing; sequencing was by immunoSEQ multiplex PCR. In the table there are 36,000 or so clones, about four fifths of which are singletons. The chain uses TRBV4-3 and TRBJ1-3; a possible D gene is TRBD1 (5 bases). The sample consisted of blood, taken from a patient who underwent chemoradiotherapy. The receptor was derived from a human donor with HPV-associated anogenital cancer. The CDR3 bases are TGCGCCAGCAGCCAGGACATCTGGTCGGGATTTACTGGAAACACCATATATTTT. Translation: CASSQDIWSGFTGNTIYF.